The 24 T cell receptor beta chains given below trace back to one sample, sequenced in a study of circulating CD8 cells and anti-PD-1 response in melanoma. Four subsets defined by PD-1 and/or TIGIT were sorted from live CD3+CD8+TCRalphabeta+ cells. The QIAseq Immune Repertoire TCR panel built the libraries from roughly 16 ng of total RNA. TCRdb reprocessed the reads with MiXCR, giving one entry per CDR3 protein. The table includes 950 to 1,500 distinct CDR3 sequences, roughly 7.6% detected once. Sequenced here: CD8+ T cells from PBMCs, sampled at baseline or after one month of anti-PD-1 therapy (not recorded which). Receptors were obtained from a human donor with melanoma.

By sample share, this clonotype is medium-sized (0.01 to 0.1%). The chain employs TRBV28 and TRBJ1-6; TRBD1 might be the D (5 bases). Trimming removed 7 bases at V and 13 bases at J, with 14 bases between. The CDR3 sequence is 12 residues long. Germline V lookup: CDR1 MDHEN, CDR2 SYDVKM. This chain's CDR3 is CASTAPRGPLHF. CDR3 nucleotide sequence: TGTGCCAGCACCGCGCCTAGGGGTCCCCTCCACTTT.

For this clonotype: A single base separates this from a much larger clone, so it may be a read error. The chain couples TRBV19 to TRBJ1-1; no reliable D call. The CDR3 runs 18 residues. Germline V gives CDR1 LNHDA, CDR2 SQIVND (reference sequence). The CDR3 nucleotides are TGTGCCAGTAGTATCTTCAATCGGGGTATTACCCCGAACACTGAAGCTTACTTT. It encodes CASSIFNRGITPNTEAYF.

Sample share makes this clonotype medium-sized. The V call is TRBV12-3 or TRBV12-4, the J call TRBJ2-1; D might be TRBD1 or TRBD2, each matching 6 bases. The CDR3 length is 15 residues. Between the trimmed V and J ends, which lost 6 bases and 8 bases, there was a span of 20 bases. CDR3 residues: CASRAEGGGPYEQFF. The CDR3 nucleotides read TGTGCCAGCAGGGCAGAGGGGGGAGGTCCTTATGAGCAGTTCTTC.

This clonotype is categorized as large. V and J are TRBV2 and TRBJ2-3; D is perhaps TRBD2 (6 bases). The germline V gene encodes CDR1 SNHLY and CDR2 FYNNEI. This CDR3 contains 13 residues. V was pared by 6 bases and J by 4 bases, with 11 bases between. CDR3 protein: CASRYPGADTQYF. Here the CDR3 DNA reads TGTGCCAGCAGATATCCGGGGGCAGATACGCAGTATTTT.

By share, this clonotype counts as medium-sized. CDR3 residues: CASSIGLVPDTQYF. DNA of the CDR3: TGTGCCAGTAGTATTGGCCTAGTTCCAGATACGCAGTATTTT. The chain is built from TRBV19 and TRBJ2-3; no clear D. Germline CDR1 reads LNHDA; CDR2 reads SQIVND (reference sequence). CDR3 length equals 14 residues. Trimming removed 3 bases from V and 4 bases from J, with 11 bases in between.

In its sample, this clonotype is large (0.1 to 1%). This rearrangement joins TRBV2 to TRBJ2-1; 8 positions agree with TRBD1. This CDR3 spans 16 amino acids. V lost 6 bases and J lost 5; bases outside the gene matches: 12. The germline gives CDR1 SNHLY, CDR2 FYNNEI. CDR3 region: CASSTSPGQANNEQFF. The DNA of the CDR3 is TGTGCCAGCAGCACATCCCCGGGACAGGCTAACAATGAGCAGTTCTTC.

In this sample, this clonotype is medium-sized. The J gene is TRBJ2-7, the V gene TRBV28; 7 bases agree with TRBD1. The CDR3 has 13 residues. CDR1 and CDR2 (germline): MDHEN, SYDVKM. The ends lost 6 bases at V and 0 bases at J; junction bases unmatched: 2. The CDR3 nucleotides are TGTGCCAGCAGAACAGGGGACTCCTACGAGCAGTACTTC. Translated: CASRTGDSYEQYF.

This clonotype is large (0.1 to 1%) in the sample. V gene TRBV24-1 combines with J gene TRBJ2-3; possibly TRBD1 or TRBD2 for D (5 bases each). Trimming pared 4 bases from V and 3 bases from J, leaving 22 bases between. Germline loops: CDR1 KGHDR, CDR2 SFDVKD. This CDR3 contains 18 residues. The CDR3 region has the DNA TGTGCCACCAGTGACGACGTCTTCGACATTGAGGGGACAGATACGCAGTATTTT. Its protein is CATSDDVFDIEGTDTQYF.

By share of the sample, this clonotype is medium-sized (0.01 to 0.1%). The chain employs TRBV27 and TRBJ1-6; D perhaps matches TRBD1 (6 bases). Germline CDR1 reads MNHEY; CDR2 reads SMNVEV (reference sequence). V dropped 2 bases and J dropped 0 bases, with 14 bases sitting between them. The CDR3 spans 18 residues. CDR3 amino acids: CASSLGGQLNSYNSPLHF. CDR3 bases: TGTGCCAGCAGTTTAGGCGGACAGCTCAACTCCTATAATTCACCCCTCCACTTT.

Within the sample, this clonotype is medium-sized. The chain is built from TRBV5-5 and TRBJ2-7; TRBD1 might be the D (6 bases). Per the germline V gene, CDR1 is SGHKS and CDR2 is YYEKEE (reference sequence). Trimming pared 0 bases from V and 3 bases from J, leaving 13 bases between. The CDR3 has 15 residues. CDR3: CASSLEQGIVYEQYF. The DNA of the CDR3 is TGTGCCAGCAGCTTGGAGCAGGGGATAGTCTACGAGCAGTACTTC.

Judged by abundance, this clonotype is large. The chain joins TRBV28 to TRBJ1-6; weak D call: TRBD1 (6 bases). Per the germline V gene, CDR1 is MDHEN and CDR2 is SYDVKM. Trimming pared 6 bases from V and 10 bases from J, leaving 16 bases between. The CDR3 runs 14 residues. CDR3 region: CASSPRQEVSPLHF. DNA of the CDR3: TGTGCCAGCAGCCCCCGACAGGAGGTATCACCCCTCCACTTT.

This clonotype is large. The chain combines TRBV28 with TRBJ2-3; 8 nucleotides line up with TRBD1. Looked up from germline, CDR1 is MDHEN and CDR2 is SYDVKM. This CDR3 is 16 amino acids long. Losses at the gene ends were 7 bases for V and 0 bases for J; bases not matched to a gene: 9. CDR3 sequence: CASKPGGRTSTDTQYF. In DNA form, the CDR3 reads TGTGCCAGCAAGCCAGGGGGCCGAACGAGCACAGATACGCAGTATTTT.

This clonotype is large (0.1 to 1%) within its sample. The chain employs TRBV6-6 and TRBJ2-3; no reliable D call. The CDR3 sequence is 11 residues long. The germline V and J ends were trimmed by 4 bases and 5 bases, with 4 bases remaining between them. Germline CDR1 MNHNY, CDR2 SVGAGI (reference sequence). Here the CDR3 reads CASSWGDTQYF. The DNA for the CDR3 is TGTGCCAGCAGTTGGGGAGATACGCAGTATTTT.

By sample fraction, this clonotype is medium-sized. CDR3 sequence: CASSLAADASAYEQYF. The CDR3 DNA is TGTGCCAGCAGCTTAGCCGCAGATGCGAGTGCCTACGAGCAGTACTTC. This chain joins TRBV11-2 and TRBJ2-7; unclear D gene. The length of the CDR3 is 16 residues. V was pared by 1 base and J by 2 bases, with 15 bases between. Germline-derived CDR1 and CDR2 are SGHAT and FQNNGV.

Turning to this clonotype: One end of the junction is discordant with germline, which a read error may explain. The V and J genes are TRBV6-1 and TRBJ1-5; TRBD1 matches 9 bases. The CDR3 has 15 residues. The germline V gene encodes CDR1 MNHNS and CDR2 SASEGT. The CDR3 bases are TGTTCCAGCAGTGACCGACAGGGGGTCAATCAGCCCCAGCATTTT. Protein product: CSSSDRQGVNQPQHF.

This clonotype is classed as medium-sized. CDR3 bases: TGTGCCAGCAGTTCCCGACTAGCAAGCTACGAGCAGTACTTC. This translates into CASSSRLASYEQYF. The chain has TRBV27 and TRBJ2-7; 7 bases are shared with TRBD2. J was trimmed by 3 bases and V by 4 bases; bases with no gene match: 6. The germline gives CDR1 MNHEY, CDR2 SMNVEV (reference sequence). The CDR3 spans 14 residues.

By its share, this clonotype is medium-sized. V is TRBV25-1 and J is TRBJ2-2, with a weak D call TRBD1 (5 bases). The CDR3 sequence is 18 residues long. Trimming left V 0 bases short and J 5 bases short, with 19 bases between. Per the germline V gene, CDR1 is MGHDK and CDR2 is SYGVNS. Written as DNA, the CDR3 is TGTGCCAGCAGTGAATATATTGGCAGGGCCCCAAGGACCGGGGAGCTGTTTTTT. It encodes CASSEYIGRAPRTGELFF.

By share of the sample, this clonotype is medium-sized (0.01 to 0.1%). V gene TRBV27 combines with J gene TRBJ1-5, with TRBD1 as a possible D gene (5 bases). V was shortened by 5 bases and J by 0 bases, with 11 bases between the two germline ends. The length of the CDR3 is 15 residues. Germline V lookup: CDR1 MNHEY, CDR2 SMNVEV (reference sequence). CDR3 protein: CASSPPTVSNQPQHF. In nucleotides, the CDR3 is TGTGCCAGCAGTCCCCCGACAGTTAGCAATCAGCCCCAGCATTTT.

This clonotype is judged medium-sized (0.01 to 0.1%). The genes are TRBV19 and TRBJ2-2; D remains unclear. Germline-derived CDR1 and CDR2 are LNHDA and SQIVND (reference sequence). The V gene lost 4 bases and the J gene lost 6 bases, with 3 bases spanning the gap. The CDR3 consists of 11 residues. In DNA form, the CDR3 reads TGTGCCAGTAGTACCTCCGGGGAGCTGTTTTTT. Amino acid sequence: CASSTSGELFF. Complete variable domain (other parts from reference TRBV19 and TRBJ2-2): DGGITQSPKYLFRKEGQNVTLSCEQNLNHDAMYWYRQDPGQGLRLIYYSQIVNDFQKGDIAEGYSVSREKKESFPLTVTSAQKNPTAFYLCASSTSGELFFGEGSRLTVL.

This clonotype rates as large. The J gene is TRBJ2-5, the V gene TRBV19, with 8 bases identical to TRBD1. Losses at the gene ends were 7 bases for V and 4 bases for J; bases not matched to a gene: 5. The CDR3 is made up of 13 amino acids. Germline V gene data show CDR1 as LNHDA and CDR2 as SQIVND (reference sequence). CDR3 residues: CASTSGGRETQYF. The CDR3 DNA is TGTGCCAGTACCTCAGGGGGCAGAGAGACCCAGTACTTC.

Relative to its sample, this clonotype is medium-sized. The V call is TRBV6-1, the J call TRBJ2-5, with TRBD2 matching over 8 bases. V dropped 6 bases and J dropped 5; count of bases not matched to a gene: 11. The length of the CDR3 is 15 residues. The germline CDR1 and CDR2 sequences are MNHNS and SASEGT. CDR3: CASSEKSGGAETQYF. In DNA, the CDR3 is TGTGCCAGCAGCGAAAAGTCCGGGGGGGCGGAGACCCAGTACTTC.

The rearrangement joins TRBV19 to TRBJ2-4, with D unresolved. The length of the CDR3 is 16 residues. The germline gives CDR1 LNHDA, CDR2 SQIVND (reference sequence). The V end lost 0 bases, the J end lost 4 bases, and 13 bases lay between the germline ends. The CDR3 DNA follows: TGTGCCAGTAGTATAGATCTCCCTGGAACAAAAAACATTCAGTACTTC. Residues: CASSIDLPGTKNIQYF.

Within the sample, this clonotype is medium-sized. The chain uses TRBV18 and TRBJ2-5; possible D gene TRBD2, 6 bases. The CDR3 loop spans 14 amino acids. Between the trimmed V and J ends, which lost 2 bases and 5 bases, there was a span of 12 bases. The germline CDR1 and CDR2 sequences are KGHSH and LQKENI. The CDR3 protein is CASSPEPDYETQYF. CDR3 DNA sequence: TGTGCCAGCTCACCAGAACCGGACTACGAGACCCAGTACTTC.

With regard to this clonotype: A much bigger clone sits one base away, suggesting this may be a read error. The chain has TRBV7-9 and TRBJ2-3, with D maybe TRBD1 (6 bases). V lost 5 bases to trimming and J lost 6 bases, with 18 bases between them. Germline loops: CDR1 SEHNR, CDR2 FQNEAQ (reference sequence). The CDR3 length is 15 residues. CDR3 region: CASSQDSGDWDTQYF. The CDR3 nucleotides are TGTGCCAGCAGCCAGGACAGTGGCGATTGGGATACGCAGTATTTT.